This T cell receptor (beta chain) derives from a study of T cell repertoires in cytomegalovirus infection. About the research overall: HLA-C-restricted CMV epitopes, recently identified, and well-studied HLA-B-restricted ones were used by the study. It can be stated that public TCR beta signatures indicated CMV infection as well as a matching HLA type.

Notes on the study in general: Clonotype analysis showed dominance of the ex vivo response by HLA-C-restricted CMV-specific TCR beta clonotypes. Totalled public TCR beta family frequency picked out people who carried CMV plus the relevant HLA.

The CDR3 sequence is 17 residues long. The V gene lost 6 bases and the J gene lost 1 base, with 21 bases spanning the gap. With respect to this clonotype: Its antigen remains unknown.

Each CDR3 protein is one row after TCRdb ran MiXCR on the reads. The sample has around 770,000 distinct CDR3 sequences; roughly 29% are singletons. This clonotype originated in a human donor in good health (CMV status not recorded). Some clones in this sample may be carry-over from other donors' samples. The V and J genes are TRBV12-3 or TRBV12-4 and TRBJ1-1; maybe TRBD1 (6 bases). The sequencing used cultured CD8+ T cells from PBMCs, collected from culture after CMV antigen stimulation. CDR3 sequence reads: CASSLGWTATGNTEAFF. In DNA form, the CDR3 reads TGTGCCAGCAGCCTAGGATGGACAGCGACAGGGAACACTGAAGCTTTCTTT.